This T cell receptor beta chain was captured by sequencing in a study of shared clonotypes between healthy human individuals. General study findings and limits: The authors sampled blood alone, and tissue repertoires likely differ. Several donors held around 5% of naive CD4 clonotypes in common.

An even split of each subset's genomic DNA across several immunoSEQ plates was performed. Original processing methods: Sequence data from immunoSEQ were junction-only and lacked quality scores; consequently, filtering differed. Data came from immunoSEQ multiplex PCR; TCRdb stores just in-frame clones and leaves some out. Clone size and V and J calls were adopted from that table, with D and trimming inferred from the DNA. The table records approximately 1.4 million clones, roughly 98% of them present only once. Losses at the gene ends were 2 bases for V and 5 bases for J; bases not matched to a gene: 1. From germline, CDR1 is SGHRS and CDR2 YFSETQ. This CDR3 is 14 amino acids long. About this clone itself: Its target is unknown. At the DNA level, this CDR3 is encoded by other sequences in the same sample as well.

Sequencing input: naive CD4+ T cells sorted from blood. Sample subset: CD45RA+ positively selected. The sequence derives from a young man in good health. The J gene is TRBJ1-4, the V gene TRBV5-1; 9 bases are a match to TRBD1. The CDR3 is CASSLGTGNEKLFF. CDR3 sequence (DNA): TGCGCCAGCAGCTTAGGGACAGGGAATGAAAAACTGTTTTTT.